This TCR beta chain was obtained from a study of T cell changes during pregnancy in multiple sclerosis. The table came from immunoSEQ multiplex PCR; TCRdb's copy has only in-frame clones and leaves some out. This table holds 100,000 or so clones, almost 95% found once. V lost 7 bases and J 4 bases, leaving 16 bases between the germline ends. This CDR3 contains 14 residues. Looked up from germline, CDR1 is MNHNS and CDR2 is SASEGT. The sequenced sample was peripheral blood, obtained before pregnancy. The receptor was isolated from a female donor with multiple sclerosis, enrolled in a pregnancy study. The chain has TRBV6-1 and TRBJ1-2; no definite D call. For the CDR3, the DNA is TGTGCCAGCATCAGTTCCGGGGAGGCCTATGGCTACACCTTC. Protein: CASISSGEAYGYTF.